The text below deals with one T cell receptor beta chain. The missing conserved phenylalanine or tryptophan at the end of this CDR3 makes a read error likely. This entry belongs to a study of T cells in Graves' hyperthyroidism and ophthalmopathy. In making diagnoses, clinical symptoms, serum thyroxine and TRAb, thyroid ultrasound and orbital computed tomography were all used. The investigators amplified TCR beta CDR3 regions from RNA transcripts. In the first-round RT-PCR of the TCR CDR3, the HTBI primer set was used. TCRdb ran MiXCR on the multiplex PCR reads and lists one entry per CDR3 protein. The table records about 270,000 distinct CDR3 sequences, approximately 25% of them present only once. Input material: blood. This TCR came from a woman in her 40s with Graves' ophthalmopathy.

CDR3 in amino acids: CASAGGVGLGYTL. For the CDR3, the DNA is TGTGCCAGTGCAGGGGGCGTCGGTCTGGGCTACACCTTG. The V and J genes are TRBV28 and TRBJ1-2, with 8 bases aligning to TRBD1. Germline trimming cut 9 bases from V and 8 bases from J; bases unmatched to any gene: 11. Germline CDR1 is MDHEN and CDR2 is SYDVKM. The CDR3 runs 13 residues.